This entry lists 11 T cell receptor beta chains sequenced from one sample in a study of CD8 T cells in Susac syndrome. Reverse transcription of 0.5 to 1 ug RNA was performed with random hexamers. Via MiXCR, TCRdb re-called the immunoSEQ multiplex PCR reads, giving one row per CDR3 protein. This sample has approximately 100,000 distinct CDR3 sequences, with roughly 95% found just once. Sequenced material: CD4+ T cells from PBMCs. These receptors all stem from a human donor in good health.

V gene TRBV27 combines with J gene TRBJ2-6; no reliable D call. The CDR3 is made up of 15 amino acids. Germline CDR1 MNHEY, CDR2 SMNVEV (reference sequence). V was clipped by 2 bases and J by 1 base, with 6 bases between them. The CDR3 sequence: CASSLRSSGANVLTF. CDR3 coding DNA: TGTGCCAGCAGTTTACGGTCATCTGGGGCCAACGTCCTGACTTTC.

The rearrangement joins TRBV5-6 to TRBJ2-7, with D tentatively TRBD1 (5 bases). The V gene's germline CDR1 is SGHDT and CDR2 YYEEEE. The CDR3 totals 14 residues. V lost 3 bases, J lost 2 bases, and 12 bases lay in between. The CDR3 coding sequence is TGTGCCAGCAGCTCCCTCCCCAGGGCCTACGAGCAGTACTTC. This codes for CASSSLPRAYEQYF.

The chain combines TRBV4-1 with TRBJ1-1; maybe TRBD1 (6 bases). V was shortened by 0 bases and J by 7 bases, with 15 bases between the two germline ends. From germline, CDR1 is MGHRA and CDR2 YSYEKL. This CDR3 comprises 15 residues. The CDR3 nucleotides are TGCGCCAGCAGCCAAGATCGTAAGGGACATTTTGAAGCTTTCTTT. Its protein product is CASSQDRKGHFEAFF.

As concerns this clonotype: At one end the junction does not follow the germline gene, possibly because of a read error. The chain couples TRBV20-1 to TRBJ2-3; 9 nucleotides line up with TRBD1. This CDR3 is 17 amino acids long. Germline V gives CDR1 DFQATT, CDR2 SNEGSKA (reference sequence). The CDR3 nucleotides read TGCAGTGCTTCTCGACAGGGGGATACACACGGCACAAATACGCAGTATTTT. Its translation is CSASRQGDTHGTNTQYF.

In DNA form, the CDR3 reads TGCAGTGCTCCACCTCGGGGCGGGAGCACAAAGACCCAGTACTTC. This gives the protein CSAPPRGGSTKTQYF. The V and J genes are TRBV20-1 and TRBJ2-5; TRBD2 matches 7 bases. Trimming took 5 bases from V and 6 from J; bases not matched to a gene: 15. The length of the CDR3 is 15 residues. Per germline, CDR1 DFQATT and CDR2 SNEGSKA (reference sequence).

J is TRBJ2-2 and V is TRBV2, with 7 bases identical to TRBD1. Germline lookup yields CDR1 SNHLY and CDR2 FYNNEI. V lost 6 bases to trimming and J lost 2 bases; unmatched junction nucleotides: 6. The CDR3 loop spans 15 amino acids. The CDR3 loop reads CASSETGLNTGELFF. The CDR3 bases are TGTGCCAGCAGCGAGACAGGGCTCAACACCGGGGAGCTGTTTTTT.

The rearrangement links TRBV7-9 to TRBJ1-2; 7 positions agree with TRBD1. CDR3 length: 17 residues. With V trimmed by 4 bases and J by 4 bases, 15 bases remained unmatched. Germline-derived CDR1 and CDR2 are SEHNR and FQNEAQ (reference sequence). CDR3: CASSSMGQGEGFYGYTF. The CDR3 bases are TGTGCCAGCAGCTCAATGGGGCAGGGGGAAGGGTTCTATGGCTACACCTTC.

The rearrangement uses TRBV29-1 and TRBJ2-2, with TRBD2 matching over 8 bases. The CDR3 spans 12 residues. Trimming cost V 7 bases and J 7 bases; bases outside gene matches: 5. Germline-derived CDR1 and CDR2 are SQVTM and ANQGSEA. The CDR3 coding sequence is TGCAGCGCCCGGGGGGGGATCGGGGAGCTGTTTTTT. Encoded protein: CSARGGIGELFF.

The chain is built from TRBV6-1 and TRBJ2-7; 10 bases map to TRBD2. CDR3 length equals 16 residues. With 6 bases clipped from V and 3 bases from J, the junction kept 11 bases outside the gene matches. CDR1 is MNHNS and CDR2 is SASEGT in the germline V gene. The DNA of the CDR3 is TGTGCCAGCAGCCAACTCCCGGGACTAGCGAACTACGAGCAGTACTTC. The encoded protein is CASSQLPGLANYEQYF.

V usage is TRBV6-5 and J usage is TRBJ2-7, with a weak D call TRBD1 (6 bases). Germline V gives CDR1 MNHEY, CDR2 SVGAGI. V lost 7 bases, J lost 3 bases, and 16 bases lay in between. CDR3 size: 14 residues. CDR3 protein: CASKRDILSYEQYF. CDR3 DNA: TGTGCCAGCAAACGGGACATTCTTAGCTACGAGCAGTACTTC.

CDR3 region: CASSLSAGTYEQYF. The CDR3 nucleotides read TGTGCCAGCAGTTTATCTGCCGGTACCTACGAGCAGTACTTC. The genes are TRBV28 and TRBJ2-7; no clear D. V was shortened by 1 base and J by 2 bases, with 9 bases between the two germline ends. This CDR3 is built from 14 residues. The germline CDR1 and CDR2 sequences are MDHEN and SYDVKM. The complete variable domain, with remaining parts taken from reference TRBV28 and TRBJ2-7, reads DVKVTQSSRYLVKRTGEKVFLECVQDMDHENMFWYRQDPGLGLRLIYFSYDVKMKEKGDIPEGYSVSREKKERFSLILESASTNQTSMYLCASSLSAGTYEQYFGPGTRLTVT.